One and the same sample provided the 26 T cell receptor beta chains below, sequenced in a study of radiation and T cells in renal cell carcinoma. Only in-frame clones appear in the TCRdb table, and some are missing; sequencing was by immunoSEQ multiplex PCR. The table shows some 78,000 clones, with 80% to 90% occurring only once. As for time point: blood 4 weeks post-SBRT, at nephrectomy. Sample treatment: 15 Gy SBRT to primary tumor, nephrectomy 4 weeks later. The specimen was blood, collected from a patient whose treatment included radiotherapy and nephrectomy. These receptors were obtained from an older woman with renal cell carcinoma.

This sequence joins TRBV23-1 and TRBJ1-5; 8 nucleotides agree with TRBD1. TRBV23-1 is designated an ORF whose function remains uncertain. V dropped 0 bases and J dropped 0; count of bases not matched to a gene: 25. The CDR3 covers 24 residues. The CDR3 loop reads CASSQSFVLDREISESGSNQPQHF. In DNA, the CDR3 is TGCGCCAGCAGTCAATCGTTTGTTTTGGACAGGGAAATATCCGAGTCGGGTAGCAATCAGCCCCAGCATTTT.

V and J are TRBV11-2 and TRBJ2-3, with 7 bases identical to TRBD2. Germline CDR1 is SGHAT and CDR2 is FQNNGV. This CDR3 region has 16 residues. The trim removed 3 bases at V and 0 bases at J, leaving 6 bases unmatched. CDR3 in amino acids: CASSLASGTSTDTQYF. The CDR3 DNA reads as TGTGCCAGCAGCTTGGCTAGCGGAACAAGCACAGATACGCAGTATTTT.

This clone was seen a single time. The chain links TRBV5-1 to TRBJ2-7, with 8 bases that match TRBD2. The V gene's germline CDR1 is SGHRS and CDR2 YFSETQ. Unmatched junction bases numbered 5, after V lost 0 bases and J lost 0 bases. The CDR3 covers 16 residues. The CDR3 sequence is CASSLAPGTSSYEQYF. The CDR3 DNA sequence: TGCGCCAGCAGCTTGGCCCCCGGGACTAGCTCCTACGAGCAGTACTTC.

This clone has only a few counts. This chain connects TRBV19 to TRBJ1-2, with unresolved D. The length of the CDR3 is 12 residues. The V gene lost 7 bases and the J gene lost 8 bases, with 14 bases spanning the gap. Germline V CDR1 and CDR2: LNHDA, SQIVND (reference sequence). The CDR3 loop is CASTTKGGGYTF. In DNA, the CDR3 is TGTGCCAGTACTACCAAAGGCGGGGGCTACACCTTC.

V usage is TRBV30 and J usage is TRBJ1-3; tentatively, D is TRBD1 (5 bases). This CDR3 has 16 amino acids. Germline V gene lookup returns CDR1 GTSNPN and CDR2 SVGIG (reference sequence). Trimming removed 5 bases from V and 1 base from J, with 18 bases in between. CDR3 DNA: TGTGCCTGGGGGGCACGGAGGGTCGGTTCTGGAAACACCATATATTTT. Translated: CAWGARRVGSGNTIYF.

The J gene is TRBJ1-5, the V gene TRBV2; possible D gene TRBD1, 5 bases. The V end lost 1 base, the J end lost 5 bases, and 9 bases lay between the germline ends. This CDR3 region has 14 residues. Germline V gene lookup returns CDR1 SNHLY and CDR2 FYNNEI. The CDR3 protein is CASSEGQGYQPQHF. The CDR3 DNA is TGTGCCAGCAGTGAAGGTCAGGGCTATCAGCCCCAGCATTTT.

The genes are TRBV19 and TRBJ1-4; unclear D gene. Between the trimmed V and J ends, which lost 6 bases and 7 bases, there was a span of 15 bases. CDR3 size: 14 residues. Per germline, CDR1 LNHDA and CDR2 SQIVND (reference sequence). The CDR3 DNA sequence: TGTGCCAGTAGCCGGGAACAGATCCCTGAAAAACTGTTTTTT. Protein: CASSREQIPEKLFF.

This clone has only a few counts. The chain recombines TRBV19 with TRBJ1-2, with TRBD1 matching over 7 bases. Germline CDR1 and CDR2: LNHDA and SQIVND (reference sequence). This CDR3 region has 13 residues. The V and J ends lost 4 bases and 8 bases, in that order; junction bases with no gene match: 7. The CDR3 DNA sequence: TGTGCCAGTAGTACGTACAGGGGTGTGGGCTACACCTTC. Translated: CASSTYRGVGYTF. Supplemented by reference TRBV19 and TRBJ1-2, the full variable domain reads DGGITQSPKYLFRKEGQNVTLSCEQNLNHDAMYWYRQDPGQGLRLIYYSQIVNDFQKGDIAEGYSVSREKKESFPLTVTSAQKNPTAFYLCASSTYRGVGYTFGSGTRLTVV.

The rearrangement joins TRBV5-3 to TRBJ2-3; 10 bases are a match to TRBD2. TRBV5-3 is given ORF status, its function remaining uncertain. Losses at the gene ends were 3 bases for V and 0 bases for J; bases not matched to a gene: 7. The CDR3 has 17 amino acids. The CDR3 nucleotides are TGTGCCAGAAGCTGGCGCATAGCGGGGGGAAGCACAGATACGCAGTATTTT. This sequence encodes CARSWRIAGGSTDTQYF.

This rearrangement joins TRBV6-1 to TRBJ1-5; D unresolved. CDR1 and CDR2 (germline): MNHNS, SASEGT. The CDR3 has 14 amino acids. Trimming pared 3 bases from V and 7 bases from J, leaving 13 bases between. The CDR3 spells CASSEIGSEQPQHF. In nucleotides, the CDR3 is TGTGCCAGCAGTGAGATAGGGAGTGAACAGCCCCAGCATTTT.

The rearrangement uses TRBV30 and TRBJ2-7; D not certain. The CDR3 consists of 13 residues. Germline CDR1 is GTSNPN and CDR2 is SVGIG (reference sequence). With 4 bases removed from V and 3 bases from J, the gap between germline ends came to 13 bases. In nucleotides, the CDR3 is TGTGCCTGGAACCGAGGACGGAACTACGAGCAGTACTTC. The encoded protein is CAWNRGRNYEQYF. Drawing the rest from reference TRBV30 and TRBJ2-7, the complete variable domain is SQTIHQWPATLVQPVGSPLSLECTVEGTSNPNLYWYRQAAGRGLQLLFYSVGIGQISSEVPQNLSASRPQDRQFILSSKKLLLSDSGFYLCAWNRGRNYEQYFGPGTRLTVT.

This clone was seen once. The chain is built from TRBV28 and TRBJ2-7; D remains unclear. The ends were cut back, 3 bases at V and 7 bases at J, with 7 bases in the middle. The CDR3 has 11 residues. The germline gives CDR1 MDHEN, CDR2 SYDVKM. This CDR3 is CASSFSEEQYF. The CDR3 region has the DNA TGTGCCAGCAGTTTTTCGGAAGAGCAGTACTTC.

The V and J genes are TRBV4-2 and TRBJ1-4; D not resolved. V was trimmed by 0 bases and J by 4 bases, leaving 6 bases between them. The CDR3 is made up of 14 amino acids. Germline V gives CDR1 LGHNA, CDR2 YNFKEQ. CDR3: CASSQDAGNEKLFF. CDR3 nucleotide sequence: TGTGCCAGCAGCCAAGATGCGGGTAATGAAAAACTGTTTTTT.

The chain links TRBV7-8 to TRBJ1-5, with TRBD1 matching over 7 bases. Trimming took 10 bases from V and 3 from J; bases not matched to a gene: 18. The germline CDR1 and CDR2 sequences are SGHVS and FQNEAQ. This CDR3 has 17 residues. CDR3 nucleotide sequence: TGTGCCACCGTTAGAGTTCCAGACAGGGTGGCCAATCAGCCCCAGCATTTT. Its translation is CATVRVPDRVANQPQHF. Supplemented by reference TRBV7-8 and TRBJ1-5, the full variable domain reads GAGVSQSPRYKVAKRGQDVALRCDPISGHVSLFWYQQALGQGPEFLTYFQNEAQLDKSGLPSDRFFAERPEGSVSTLKIQRTQQEDSAVYLCATVRVPDRVANQPQHFGDGTRLSIL.

The chain combines TRBV28 with TRBJ2-5; no definite D call. The CDR3 is 16 residues long. In germline, CDR1 is MDHEN, CDR2 SYDVKM. Trimming removed 8 bases from V and 3 bases from J, with 22 bases in between. CDR3: CASRSYYTDQKETQYF. In DNA, the CDR3 is TGTGCCAGCCGCTCTTACTACACTGACCAAAAAGAGACCCAGTACTTC.

This clone was picked up one time. V and J are TRBV5-1 and TRBJ1-6; D ambiguous. V gave up 7 bases and J gave up 12 bases, with 14 bases separating them. Germline-derived CDR1 and CDR2 are SGHRS and YFSETQ. The CDR3 covers 12 residues. The CDR3 protein is CASLAAFLPLHF. The CDR3 DNA follows: TGCGCCAGCTTGGCGGCATTCCTACCCCTCCACTTT. Full variable domain (missing parts from reference TRBV5-1 and TRBJ1-6): KAGVTQTPRYLIKTRGQQVTLSCSPISGHRSVSWYQQTPGQGLQFLFEYFSETQRNKGNFPGRFSGRQFSNSRSEMNVSTLELGDSALYLCASLAAFLPLHFGNGTRLTVT.

This sequence joins TRBV5-1 and TRBJ1-1; perhaps TRBD1 as D (5 bases). The CDR3 contains 12 residues. CDR1 and CDR2 (germline): SGHRS, YFSETQ. Trimming pared 3 bases from V and 10 bases from J, leaving 13 bases between. CDR3 in DNA: TGCGCCAGCAGCTCCGGGACGGAGATAGCTTTCTTT. It specifies CASSSGTEIAFF.

The V call is TRBV29-1, the J call TRBJ1-1; 9 positions match TRBD1. The CDR3 is made up of 11 amino acids. V was pared by 6 bases and J by 6 bases, with 2 bases of the junction left unmatched. The germline gives CDR1 SQVTM, CDR2 ANQGSEA. CDR3 DNA sequence: TGCAGCGTCGGGACAGGGTCTGAAGCTTTCTTT. Translated, it gives CSVGTGSEAFF.

V and J are TRBV14 and TRBJ1-3; no clear D. The germline CDR1 and CDR2 sequences are SGHDN and FVKESK. CDR3 length: 17 amino acids. Trimming took 1 base from V and 4 from J, leaving 17 bases between them. DNA for the CDR3: TGTGCCAGCAGCCAAGGGAATCGAGCCTACTTAGGAAACACCATATATTTT. Translated, it gives CASSQGNRAYLGNTIYF.

The rearrangement links TRBV15 to TRBJ2-1, with TRBD1 matching over 10 bases. This CDR3 is built from 14 residues. The J segment lost 8 bases and the V segment lost 7 bases, leaving 8 bases of the junction unmatched. In germline, CDR1 is LNHNV, CDR2 YYDKDF (reference sequence). The CDR3 nucleotides read TGTGCCACCACCCGGGACAGGGGCCCCTATGAGCAGTTCTTC. This sequence encodes CATTRDRGPYEQFF.

The chain combines TRBV13 with TRBJ2-1, with D tentatively TRBD1 (6 bases). This CDR3 comprises 15 residues. V was pared by 4 bases and J by 6 bases, with 16 bases between. From germline, CDR1 is PRHDT and CDR2 FYEKMQ (reference sequence). In DNA form, the CDR3 reads TGTGCCAGCAGCTCCCCGGGACACAGGCTCAATGAGCAGTTCTTC. Its protein is CASSSPGHRLNEQFF.

The chain's CDR3 is CASSRGPGGSGGELFF. DNA for the CDR3: TGTGCCAGCAGCCGGGGCCCAGGGGGCAGTGGCGGGGAGCTGTTTTTT. This chain links TRBV7-3 with TRBJ2-2, with 8 bases identical to TRBD1. After removal of 5 bases from V and 7 bases from J, the junction contained 12 bases not matched to a gene. Per the germline V gene, CDR1 is SGHTA and CDR2 is FQGTGA. The CDR3 has 16 residues.

The chain employs TRBV5-6 and TRBJ1-2; weak D call: TRBD1 (6 bases). Trimming took off 3 bases at V and 7 bases at J, with 16 bases between the two ends. There are 14 residues in the CDR3. The germline gives CDR1 SGHDT, CDR2 YYEEEE. The CDR3 sequence is CASSWRGRGGGYTF. The DNA for the CDR3 is TGTGCCAGCAGCTGGAGGGGGAGGGGCGGTGGCTACACCTTC.

In its sample, this clone was seen a few times. The rearrangement links TRBV13 to TRBJ2-4; 9 positions agree with TRBD1. Unmatched junction bases numbered 12, after V lost 7 bases and J lost 2 bases. From germline, CDR1 is PRHDT and CDR2 FYEKMQ (reference sequence). This CDR3 contains 17 residues. In DNA, the CDR3 is TGTGCCAGCAAGCCGAGGGGGACAGGGACCACCAAAAACATTCAGTACTTC. It is translated as CASKPRGTGTTKNIQYF.

This chain links TRBV6-1 with TRBJ1-1, with TRBD1 matching over 8 bases. V was clipped by 0 bases and J by 2 bases; unmatched bases: 5. CDR3 size: 16 residues. The germline gives CDR1 MNHNS, CDR2 SASEGT. DNA for the CDR3: TGTGCCAGCAGTGAAGCTTGGACAGGGATTAACACTGAAGCTTTCTTT. This encodes CASSEAWTGINTEAFF.

This clone turned up a few times. V is TRBV5-1 and J is TRBJ1-2, with a possible D match to TRBD1 (5 bases). Germline V gene lookup returns CDR1 SGHRS and CDR2 YFSETQ. The CDR3 totals 14 residues. Trimming left V 3 bases short and J 3 bases short, with 12 bases between. The CDR3 DNA sequence: TGCGCCAGCAGCTCGCTCGGAGGGGACTATGGCTACACCTTC. It codes for CASSSLGGDYGYTF.